This TCR beta chain appears in the sequencing data of a study of T cells in tuberculosis. From germline, CDR1 is SGHRS and CDR2 YFSETQ. V trimming: 4 bases; J trimming: 6 bases; junction bases outside the gene matches: 10. The CDR3 contains 15 residues. Sequencing used immunoSEQ multiplex PCR; TCRdb keeps in-frame clones, though not all of them. The sample holds about 7,700 clones, 85% to 95% seen once. V is TRBV5-1 and J is TRBJ2-1, with 7 bases lining up with TRBD1. The sequence derives from an adult with tuberculosis. The sequenced sample consisted of PBMCs. CDR3 sequence: CASSQGQLEGNEQFF. The CDR3 DNA is TGCGCCAGCAGCCAGGGACAGCTCGAAGGCAATGAGCAGTTCTTC.